These 30 T cell receptor beta chains originate from one sample sequenced in a study of blood T cell repertoires in COVID-19. The protocol was immunoSEQ multiplex PCR, while the TCRdb copy is restricted to in-frame clones and leaves out a portion. The sample consists of approximately 240,000 clones, 80% to 85% of them appearing once. The sequenced sample consisted of peripheral blood. The receptor source for this set is an older woman with acute or convalescent COVID-19.

The chain recombines TRBV30 with TRBJ2-5; 9 bases map to TRBD2. The CDR3 runs to 15 residues. Trimming took 0 bases from V and 1 from J; bases not matched to a gene: 3. Germline CDR1 and CDR2: GTSNPN and SVGIG (reference sequence). The CDR3 loop is CAWSVAGGPQETQYF. The CDR3 DNA follows: TGTGCCTGGAGTGTCGCGGGGGGGCCCCAAGAGACCCAGTACTTC.

This clone occurred a few times. This chain connects TRBV11-2 to TRBJ2-2, with D perhaps TRBD2 (5 bases). The germline V gene has CDR1 SGHAT and CDR2 FQNNGV. CDR3 length equals 12 residues. Trimming shortened V by 6 bases and J by 4 bases, and 6 bases separated the two germline ends. The CDR3 reads CASSEGTGELFF. CDR3 nucleotide sequence: TGTGCCAGCAGTGAGGGCACCGGGGAGCTGTTTTTT.

V gene TRBV29-1 combines with J gene TRBJ2-7, with TRBD1 as a possible D gene (6 bases). The CDR3 totals 12 residues. From germline, CDR1 is SQVTM and CDR2 ANQGSEA. V lost 7 bases, J lost 0 bases, and 10 bases lay in between. CDR3 nucleotide sequence: TGCAGCGGCCGGGACACCTCCTACGAGCAGTACTTC. Translated: CSGRDTSYEQYF.

This clone has only a few counts. The rearrangement links TRBV29-1 to TRBJ1-1, with no clear D. V was cut by 7 bases and J by 3 bases, with 12 bases left in between. CDR3 length: 12 residues. CDR1 is SQVTM and CDR2 is ANQGSEA in the germline V gene. The CDR3 bases are TGCAGCGGGTCGGTCCCGGACACTGAAGCTTTCTTT. Its translation is CSGSVPDTEAFF.

Of note for this clone: One end of the junction is discordant with germline, which a read error may explain. This sample also contains other DNA sequences that code for the same CDR3. The chain uses TRBV4-1 and TRBJ2-2; the D is unclear. The CDR3 is made up of 15 amino acids. The germline V gene encodes CDR1 MGHRA and CDR2 YSYEKL. DNA for the CDR3: TGCGCCAGCAGCCAGGGCGACAAGAACACCGGAGAGCTGTTTTTT. Translation gives CASSQGDKNTGELFF.

The chain is built from TRBV6-5 and TRBJ1-1; D perhaps matches TRBD1 (6 bases). The germline V gene has CDR1 MNHEY and CDR2 SVGAGI. The CDR3 is made up of 15 amino acids. Trimming took off 0 bases at V and 3 bases at J, with 11 bases between the two ends. The CDR3 protein is CASSYSATGHTEAFF. Here the CDR3 DNA reads TGTGCCAGCAGTTACTCGGCTACAGGGCACACTGAAGCTTTCTTT.

This clone was found once. The rearrangement links TRBV4-1 to TRBJ1-6; D is ambiguous. CDR1 MGHRA and CDR2 YSYEKL come from the germline V gene. V lost 1 base and J lost 1, with 8 bases in between. This CDR3 contains 16 residues. CDR3 bases: TGCGCCAGCAGCCAAGCAACGGGATCCTATAATTCACCCCTCCACTTT. Its protein product is CASSQATGSYNSPLHF.

The V gene is TRBV5-5, the J gene TRBJ1-2; TRBD1 agrees at 7 bases. Trimming cost V 1 base and J 8 bases; bases outside gene matches: 5. The CDR3 consists of 13 residues. The germline V gene has CDR1 SGHKS and CDR2 YYEKEE (reference sequence). The CDR3, as DNA: TGTGCCAGCAGCTTGACAGGGGACTTCGGCTACACCTTC. It translates to CASSLTGDFGYTF.

This sequence joins TRBV4-2 and TRBJ2-1, with 8 nucleotides matching TRBD2. V lost 0 bases and J lost 7; bases outside the gene matches: 8. This CDR3 comprises 16 residues. Germline V gene sequence: CDR1 LGHNA, CDR2 YNFKEQ. CDR3 amino acids: CASSQDAGGGLNEQFF. DNA of the CDR3: TGTGCCAGCAGCCAAGACGCGGGCGGGGGGTTGAATGAGCAGTTCTTC.

The chain couples TRBV28 to TRBJ1-1; the D gene is possibly TRBD1 (5 bases). V was clipped by 3 bases and J by 3 bases, with 20 bases between them. The length of the CDR3 is 17 residues. CDR1 and CDR2 (germline): MDHEN, SYDVKM. CDR3: CASSFRASGKGHTEAFF. The DNA for the CDR3 is TGTGCCAGCAGTTTCCGAGCATCAGGGAAGGGGCACACTGAAGCTTTCTTT.

This chain connects TRBV6-2 or TRBV6-3 to TRBJ1-1; 9 nucleotides match TRBD1. Germline CDR1 MNHEY, CDR2 SVGEGT. J was trimmed by 3 bases and V by 4 bases; bases with no gene match: 6. The CDR3 spans 15 residues. The CDR3 loop is CASSSPGQGYTEAFF. CDR3 sequence (DNA): TGTGCCAGCAGTTCTCCGGGACAGGGCTACACTGAAGCTTTCTTT.

This chain joins TRBV11-3 and TRBJ1-1; D is ambiguous. Germline V gene lookup returns CDR1 SGHNT and CDR2 YENEEA. The CDR3 consists of 12 residues. V was shortened by 5 bases and J by 11 bases, with 15 bases between the two germline ends. The CDR3 DNA sequence: TGTGCCAGCAGCCGCCTGTTTGGGAGGGCTTTCTTT. Residues: CASSRLFGRAFF.

This chain connects TRBV3-1 (or the pseudogene TRBV3-2) to TRBJ2-7; 7 bases are shared with TRBD1. Germline assignment: CDR1 LGHDT and CDR2 YNNKEL (reference sequence). The CDR3 loop spans 13 amino acids. The V segment lost 2 bases and the J segment 4 bases; nucleotides outside the gene matches: 2. Written as DNA, the CDR3 is TGTGCCAGCAGCCAATCGACAGGGTACGAGCAGTACTTC. Translation: CASSQSTGYEQYF.

The chain couples TRBV5-6 to TRBJ1-5, with 8 bases lining up with TRBD1. The CDR3 length is 13 residues. The junction had 8 bases not matched to a gene; V was cut back by 3 bases and J by 12 bases. Germline values: CDR1 SGHDT, CDR2 YYEEEE. CDR3 nucleotides: TGTGCCAGCAGCTGGGGGACAGGTTCCGACCAGCATTTT. Encoded protein: CASSWGTGSDQHF.

J is TRBJ1-6 and V is TRBV30, with D hard to call. Between the trimmed V and J ends, which lost 0 bases and 3 bases, there was a span of 9 bases. Germline loops: CDR1 GTSNPN, CDR2 SVGIG (reference sequence). The CDR3 totals 15 residues. CDR3 loop: CAWSVRKSYNSPLHF. Here the CDR3 DNA reads TGTGCCTGGAGTGTACGAAAGAGCTATAATTCACCCCTCCACTTT.

The CDR3 is CASSGPGQGNQPQHF. CDR3 coding DNA: TGTGCCAGCAGCGGTCCAGGACAGGGCAATCAGCCCCAGCATTTT. The rearrangement joins TRBV5-4 to TRBJ1-5; 7 nucleotides align to TRBD1. The CDR3 totals 15 residues. Germline-derived CDR1 and CDR2 are SGHNT and YYREEE (reference sequence). V lost 4 bases to trimming and J lost 2 bases; unmatched junction nucleotides: 6.

The table lists this clone with a few counts. The identical CDR3 is also encoded by other nucleotide sequences in the sample. The rearrangement joins TRBV7-9 to TRBJ2-7; maybe TRBD2 (6 bases). Germline lookup yields CDR1 SEHNR and CDR2 FQNEAQ (reference sequence). The CDR3 consists of 14 residues. Trimming stripped 5 bases from V and 3 bases from J, with 14 bases between. CDR3 protein: CASSPRDGGYEQYF. The CDR3 coding sequence is TGTGCCAGCAGCCCGCGGGACGGGGGCTACGAGCAGTACTTC.

The chain joins TRBV7-9 to TRBJ1-1, with D maybe TRBD1 (5 bases). This CDR3 has 16 amino acids. Germline values: CDR1 SEHNR, CDR2 FQNEAQ (reference sequence). V gave up 4 bases and J gave up 0 bases, with 15 bases separating them. CDR3 nucleotide sequence: TGTGCCAGCAGCTCAACCTGGGGCAGCATGAACACTGAAGCTTTCTTT. This codes for CASSSTWGSMNTEAFF.

The chain has TRBV5-4 and TRBJ1-4; 12 nucleotides agree with TRBD1. J gave up 7 bases and V 4 bases, and 5 bases lay outside the gene matches. Germline values: CDR1 SGHNT, CDR2 YYREEE (reference sequence). The CDR3 is made up of 15 amino acids. CDR3 coding DNA: TGTGCCAGCAGCGAAGGGACAGGGGGCTTTGAAAAACTGTTTTTT. Residues: CASSEGTGGFEKLFF. Supplemented by reference TRBV5-4 and TRBJ1-4, the full variable domain reads ETGVTQSPTHLIKTRGQQVTLRCSSQSGHNTVSWYQQALGQGPQFIFQYYREEENGRGNFPPRFSGLQFPNYSSELNVNALELDDSALYLCASSEGTGGFEKLFFGSGTQLSVL.

The chain combines TRBV10-2 with TRBJ2-3; TRBD2 might be the D (6 bases). Trimming removed 2 bases at V and 1 base at J, with 13 bases between. The CDR3 totals 16 residues. Germline CDR1 and CDR2: WSHSY and SAAADI. DNA of the CDR3: TGCGCCAGCAGTGAGGACGGGGGTTTCGGCACAGATACGCAGTATTTT. It codes for CASSEDGGFGTDTQYF.

This sequence joins TRBV28 and TRBJ1-1; D unclear. V dropped 6 bases and J dropped 0 bases, with 5 bases sitting between them. CDR1 and CDR2 from the germline V gene are MDHEN and SYDVKM. The CDR3 has 12 amino acids. The CDR3 loop reads CASSGVNTEAFF. The CDR3 DNA follows: TGTGCCAGCAGCGGTGTGAACACTGAAGCTTTCTTT.

The genes are TRBV10-3 and TRBJ2-7; 9 nucleotides line up with TRBD2. This CDR3 has 15 amino acids. The V gene's germline CDR1 is ENHRY and CDR2 SYGVKD. After removal of 4 bases from V and 2 bases from J, the junction contained 6 bases not matched to a gene. In DNA, the CDR3 is TGTGCCATCAGTGGTTTAGCGGGGGAAACCTACGAGCAGTACTTC. Translated: CAISGLAGETYEQYF.

J is TRBJ1-2 and V is TRBV5-5; TRBD1 is a possible D gene (6 bases). V dropped 5 bases and J dropped 2 bases, with 19 bases sitting between them. Germline V lookup: CDR1 SGHKS, CDR2 YYEKEE (reference sequence). This CDR3 comprises 16 residues. CDR3 nucleotides: TGTGCCAGCAGAATGATAGGGGGGGCGTACAACTATGGCTACACCTTC. It specifies CASRMIGGAYNYGYTF.

This clone was detected a few times. The chain couples TRBV5-5 to TRBJ1-2; no firm D call. The CDR3 covers 16 residues. The V gene's germline CDR1 is SGHKS and CDR2 YYEKEE (reference sequence). V was trimmed by 0 bases and J by 5 bases, leaving 17 bases between them. The DNA of the CDR3 is TGTGCCAGCAGCTTGGGTTCCCGGGAATCGGGATATGGCTACACCTTC. Translated: CASSLGSRESGYGYTF. The variable domain in full, completed from reference TRBV5-5 and TRBJ1-2, reads DAGVTQSPTHLIKTRGQQVTLRCSPISGHKSVSWYQQVLGQGPQFIFQYYEKEERGRGNFPDRFSARQFPNYSSELNVNALLLGDSALYLCASSLGSRESGYGYTFGSGTRLTVV.

V is TRBV11-2 and J is TRBJ1-2; no clear D. The germline V gene has CDR1 SGHAT and CDR2 FQNNGV. This CDR3 comprises 11 residues. V lost 5 bases, J lost 6 bases, and 7 bases lay in between. The CDR3 DNA sequence: TGTGCCAGCAGCCCTACGGATGGCTACACCTTC. As protein: CASSPTDGYTF.

This clone has more than one count but fewer than ten. The chain links TRBV2 to TRBJ1-2, with a tentative D call TRBD1 (6 bases). The CDR3 is 13 amino acids. Germline lookup yields CDR1 SNHLY and CDR2 FYNNEI. V gave up 4 bases and J gave up 4 bases, with 10 bases separating them. The CDR3 region is CASSAQGGYGYTF. CDR3 nucleotides: TGTGCCAGCAGTGCGCAAGGGGGCTATGGCTACACCTTC.

The V call is TRBV29-1, the J call TRBJ1-2; D not resolved. The CDR3 contains 11 residues. The germline V gene has CDR1 SQVTM and CDR2 ANQGSEA. V was cut by 0 bases and J by 6 bases, with 5 bases left in between. As DNA, the CDR3 is TGCAGCGTTGAAGATCGTGATGGCTACACCTTC. Translating it yields CSVEDRDGYTF.

This chain uses TRBV7-8 with TRBJ2-7, with TRBD1 as a possible D gene (5 bases). The CDR3 loop spans 13 amino acids. Trimming removed 7 bases at V and 0 bases at J, with 10 bases between. Germline V CDR1 and CDR2: SGHVS, FQNEAQ. CDR3 DNA: TGTGCCAGCACCCAGGGCCTCTCCTACGAGCAGTACTTC. Residues: CASTQGLSYEQYF.

This sequence joins TRBV11-1 and TRBJ1-2; a weak D match, TRBD1 (5 bases). The germline V gene encodes CDR1 SGHAT and CDR2 FQDESV (reference sequence). The length of the CDR3 is 12 residues. With 1 base removed from V and 6 bases from J, the gap between germline ends came to 6 bases. DNA for the CDR3: TGTGCCAGCAGCTTAGACAGGAATGGCTACACCTTC. This encodes CASSLDRNGYTF. The variable domain in full, completed from reference TRBV11-1 and TRBJ1-2, reads EAEVAQSPRYKITEKSQAVAFWCDPISGHATLYWYRQILGQGPELLVQFQDESVVDDSQLPKDRFSAERLKGVDSTLKIQPAELGDSAMYLCASSLDRNGYTFGSGTRLTVV.

The chain employs TRBV23-1 and TRBJ2-4, with TRBD2 as a possible D gene (6 bases). TRBV23-1 is an ORF, with its function uncertain. The CDR3 has 15 amino acids. Between the trimmed V and J ends, which lost 3 bases and 6 bases, there was a span of 15 bases. CDR3 nucleotide sequence: TGCGCCAGCAGTCACTCCGCGGGGCATCGAAACATTCAGTACTTC. Encoded protein: CASSHSAGHRNIQYF.